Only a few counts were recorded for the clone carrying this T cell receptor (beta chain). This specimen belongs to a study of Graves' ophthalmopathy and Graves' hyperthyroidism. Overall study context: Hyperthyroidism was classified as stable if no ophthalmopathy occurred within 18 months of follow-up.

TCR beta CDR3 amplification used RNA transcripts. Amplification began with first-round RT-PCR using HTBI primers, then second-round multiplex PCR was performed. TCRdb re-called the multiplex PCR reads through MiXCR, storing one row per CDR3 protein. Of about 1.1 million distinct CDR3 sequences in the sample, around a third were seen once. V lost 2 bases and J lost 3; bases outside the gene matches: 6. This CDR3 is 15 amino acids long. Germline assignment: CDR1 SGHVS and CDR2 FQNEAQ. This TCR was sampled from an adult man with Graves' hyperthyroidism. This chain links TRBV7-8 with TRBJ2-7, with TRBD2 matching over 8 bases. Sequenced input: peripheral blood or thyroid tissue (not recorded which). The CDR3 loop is CASSLLVAGNYEQYF. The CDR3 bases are TGTGCCAGCAGCTTATTGGTAGCGGGGAACTACGAGCAGTACTTC. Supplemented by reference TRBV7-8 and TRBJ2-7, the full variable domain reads GAGVSQSPRYKVAKRGQDVALRCDPISGHVSLFWYQQALGQGPEFLTYFQNEAQLDKSGLPSDRFFAERPEGSVSTLKIQRTQQEDSAVYLCASSLLVAGNYEQYFGPGTRLTVT.